The TCR beta chain described here comes from a study of identical twins. Ten or more counts support this clonotype. TCRdb used MiXCR to reprocess the 5' RACE reads, holding one entry per CDR3 protein. The top ten clones hold 4% to 4.5% of a sample with 650,000 to 750,000 distinct CDR3 sequences, around 20% of them seen once. The CDR3 is made up of 16 amino acids. V lost 7 bases and J lost 1; bases outside the gene matches: 6. Germline lookup yields CDR1 DFQATT and CDR2 SNEGSKA (reference sequence). The same data also contributed to another study, on T cells expressing NK-cell markers. That report notes: TCR beta repertoires came from sorted CD3+CD56+NKG2C+, CD3+CD56+NKG2C- and CD3+CD56-NKG2C+ T cells.

Sample: PBMCs. The chain combines TRBV20-1 with TRBJ2-1; 14 bases match TRBD2. This clonotype originated in a young woman in good health. As DNA, the CDR3 is TGCAGTGTGACTAGCGGGGGGGCTCGATCCTACAATGAGCAGTTCTTC. Its protein is CSVTSGGARSYNEQFF.